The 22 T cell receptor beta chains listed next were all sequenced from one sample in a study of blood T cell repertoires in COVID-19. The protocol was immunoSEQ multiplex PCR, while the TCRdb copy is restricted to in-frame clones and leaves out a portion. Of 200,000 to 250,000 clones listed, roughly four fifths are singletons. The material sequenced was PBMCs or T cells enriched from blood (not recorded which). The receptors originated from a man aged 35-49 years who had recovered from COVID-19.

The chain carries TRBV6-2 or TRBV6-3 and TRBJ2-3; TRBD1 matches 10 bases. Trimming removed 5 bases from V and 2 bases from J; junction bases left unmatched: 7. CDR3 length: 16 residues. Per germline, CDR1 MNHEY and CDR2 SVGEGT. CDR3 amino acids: CASSAGTGVYTDTQYF. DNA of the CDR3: TGTGCCAGCAGTGCGGGGACAGGGGTCTACACAGATACGCAGTATTTT.

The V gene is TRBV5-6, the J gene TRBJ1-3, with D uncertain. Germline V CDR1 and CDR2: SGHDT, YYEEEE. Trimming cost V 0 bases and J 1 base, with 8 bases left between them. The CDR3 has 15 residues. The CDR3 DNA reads TGTGCCAGCAGCTTGGAACCGGGATCTGGAAACACCATATATTTT. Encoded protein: CASSLEPGSGNTIYF.

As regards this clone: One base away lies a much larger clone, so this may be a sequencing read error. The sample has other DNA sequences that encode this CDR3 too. CDR3 nucleotide sequence: TGCGCTAGCAGCTTGGACGGGAGCCCCTATGGCTACACCTTC. Translated, it gives CASSLDGSPYGYTF. The chain carries TRBV5-1 and TRBJ1-2; D is undetermined. The CDR3 has 14 amino acids. Germline CDR1 SGHRS, CDR2 YFSETQ.

This CDR3 reads CASSLPVGATEAFF. The DNA for the CDR3 is TGTGCCAGCAGCTTGCCAGTAGGGGCCACTGAAGCTTTCTTT. The chain joins TRBV7-9 to TRBJ1-1; TRBD1 might be the D (5 bases). Germline CDR1 is SEHNR and CDR2 is FQNEAQ (reference sequence). This CDR3 is built from 14 residues. V was shortened by 3 bases and J by 4 bases, with 12 bases between the two germline ends. The full variable domain, completed using reference TRBV7-9 and TRBJ1-1, is DTGVSQNPRHKITKRGQNVTFRCDPISEHNRLYWYRQTLGQGPEFLTYFQNEAQLEKSRLLSDRFSAERPKGSFSTLEIQRTEQGDSAMYLCASSLPVGATEAFFGQGTRLTVV.

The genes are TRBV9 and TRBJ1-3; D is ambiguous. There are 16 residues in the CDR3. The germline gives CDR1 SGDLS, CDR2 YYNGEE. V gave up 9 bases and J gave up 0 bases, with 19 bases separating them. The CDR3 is CATSLTAALSGNTIYF. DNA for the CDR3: TGTGCCACCTCCCTAACGGCGGCCCTCTCTGGAAACACCATATATTTT.

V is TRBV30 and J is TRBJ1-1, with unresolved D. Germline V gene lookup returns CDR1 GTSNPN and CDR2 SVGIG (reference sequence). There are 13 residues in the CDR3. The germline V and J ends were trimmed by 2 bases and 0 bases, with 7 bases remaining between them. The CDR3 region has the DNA TGTGCCTGGAGTCCACAGATGAACACTGAAGCTTTCTTT. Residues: CAWSPQMNTEAFF.

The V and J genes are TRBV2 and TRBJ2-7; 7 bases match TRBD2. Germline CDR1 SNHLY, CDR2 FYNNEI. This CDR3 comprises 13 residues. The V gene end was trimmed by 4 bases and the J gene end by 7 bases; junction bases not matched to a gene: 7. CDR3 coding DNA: TGTGCCAGCAGTGTAACTAGCGAGGGGGAGCAGTACTTC. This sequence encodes CASSVTSEGEQYF.

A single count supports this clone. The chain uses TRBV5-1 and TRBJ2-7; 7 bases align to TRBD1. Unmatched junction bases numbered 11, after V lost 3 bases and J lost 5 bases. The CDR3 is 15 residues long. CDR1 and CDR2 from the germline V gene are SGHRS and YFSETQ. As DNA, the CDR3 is TGCGCCAGCAGCTCCCGGACAGGTCGGTGGAACGAGCAGTACTTC. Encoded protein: CASSSRTGRWNEQYF.

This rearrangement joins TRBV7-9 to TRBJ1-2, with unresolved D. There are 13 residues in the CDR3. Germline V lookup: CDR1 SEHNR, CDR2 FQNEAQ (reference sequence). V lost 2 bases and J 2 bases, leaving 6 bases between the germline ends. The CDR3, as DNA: TGTGCCAGCAGCTTAAACGGGAACTATGGCTACACCTTC. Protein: CASSLNGNYGYTF.

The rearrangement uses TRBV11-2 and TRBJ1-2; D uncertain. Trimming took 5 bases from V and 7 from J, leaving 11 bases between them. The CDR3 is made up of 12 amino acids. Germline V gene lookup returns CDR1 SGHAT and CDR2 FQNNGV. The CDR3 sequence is CASSPGVGGYTF. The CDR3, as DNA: TGTGCCAGCAGCCCCGGAGTCGGTGGCTACACCTTC.

The CDR3 sequence: CASSSVYGYTF. The CDR3 DNA reads TGTGCCAGCAGTTCAGTATACGGCTACACCTTC. The rearrangement uses TRBV28 and TRBJ1-2, with D hard to call. The V and J ends lost 4 bases and 8 bases respectively, with 8 bases between them. CDR1 is MDHEN and CDR2 is SYDVKM in the germline V gene. The CDR3 length is 11 residues.

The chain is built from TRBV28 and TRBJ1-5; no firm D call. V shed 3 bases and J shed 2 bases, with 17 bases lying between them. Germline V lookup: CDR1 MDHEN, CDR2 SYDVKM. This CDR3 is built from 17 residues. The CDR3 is CASSFLPGVKRNQPQHF. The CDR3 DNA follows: TGTGCCAGCAGTTTCTTGCCCGGGGTGAAACGCAATCAGCCCCAGCATTTT.

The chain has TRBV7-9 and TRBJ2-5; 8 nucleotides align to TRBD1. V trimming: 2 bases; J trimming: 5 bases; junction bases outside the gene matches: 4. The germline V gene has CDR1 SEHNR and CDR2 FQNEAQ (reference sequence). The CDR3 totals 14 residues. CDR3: CASSLQGAQETQYF. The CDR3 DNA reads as TGTGCCAGCAGCTTACAGGGGGCACAGGAGACCCAGTACTTC.

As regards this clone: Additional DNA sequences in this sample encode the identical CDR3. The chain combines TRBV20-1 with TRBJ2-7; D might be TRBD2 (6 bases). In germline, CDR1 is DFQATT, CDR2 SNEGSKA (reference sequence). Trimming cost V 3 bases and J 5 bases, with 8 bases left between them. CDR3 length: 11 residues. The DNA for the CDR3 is TGCAGTGCTAGTCCGGGGGACGAGCAGTACTTC. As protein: CSASPGDEQYF.

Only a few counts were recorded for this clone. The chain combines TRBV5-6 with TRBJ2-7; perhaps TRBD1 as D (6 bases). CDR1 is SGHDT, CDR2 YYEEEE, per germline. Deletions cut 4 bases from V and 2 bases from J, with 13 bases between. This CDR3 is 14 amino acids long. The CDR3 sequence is CASSTRTATYEQYF. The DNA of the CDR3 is TGTGCCAGCAGCACCAGGACAGCCACCTACGAGCAGTACTTC.

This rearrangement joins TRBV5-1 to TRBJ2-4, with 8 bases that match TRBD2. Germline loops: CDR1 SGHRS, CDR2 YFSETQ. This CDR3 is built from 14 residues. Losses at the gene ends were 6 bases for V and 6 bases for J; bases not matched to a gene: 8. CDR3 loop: CASTPGGAGNIQYF. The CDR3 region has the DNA TGCGCCAGCACCCCGGGAGGGGCGGGAAACATTCAGTACTTC.

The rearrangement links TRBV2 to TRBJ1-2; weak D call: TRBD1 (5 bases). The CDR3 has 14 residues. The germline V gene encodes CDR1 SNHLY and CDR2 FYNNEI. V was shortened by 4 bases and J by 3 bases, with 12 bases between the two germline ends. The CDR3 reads CASSVGDSYYGYTF. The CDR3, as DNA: TGTGCCAGCAGTGTAGGCGACAGCTACTATGGCTACACCTTC.

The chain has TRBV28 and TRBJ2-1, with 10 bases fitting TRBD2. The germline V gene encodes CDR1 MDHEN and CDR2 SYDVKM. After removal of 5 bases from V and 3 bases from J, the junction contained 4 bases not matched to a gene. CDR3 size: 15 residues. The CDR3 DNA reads TGTGCCAGCAGTCGGACTAGCGGTCACTACAATGAGCAGTTCTTC. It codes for CASSRTSGHYNEQFF.

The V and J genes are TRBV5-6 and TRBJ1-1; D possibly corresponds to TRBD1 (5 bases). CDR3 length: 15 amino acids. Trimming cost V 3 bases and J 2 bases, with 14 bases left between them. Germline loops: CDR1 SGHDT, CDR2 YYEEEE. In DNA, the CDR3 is TGTGCCAGCAGCTCCGGCGGACACCTCAACACTGAAGCTTTCTTT. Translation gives CASSSGGHLNTEAFF.

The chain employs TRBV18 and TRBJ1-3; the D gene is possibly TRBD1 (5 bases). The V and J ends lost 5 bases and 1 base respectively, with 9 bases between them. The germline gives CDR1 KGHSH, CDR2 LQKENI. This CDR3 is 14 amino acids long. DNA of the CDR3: TGTGCCAGCTCATCTGGGGGGTCTGGAAACACCATATATTTT. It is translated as CASSSGGSGNTIYF. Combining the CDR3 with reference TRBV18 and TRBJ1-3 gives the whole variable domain NAGVMQNPRHLVRRRGQEARLRCSPMKGHSHVYWYRQLPEEGLKFMVYLQKENIIDESGMPKERFSAEFPKEGPSILRIQQVVRGDSAAYFCASSSGGSGNTIYFGEGSWLTVV.

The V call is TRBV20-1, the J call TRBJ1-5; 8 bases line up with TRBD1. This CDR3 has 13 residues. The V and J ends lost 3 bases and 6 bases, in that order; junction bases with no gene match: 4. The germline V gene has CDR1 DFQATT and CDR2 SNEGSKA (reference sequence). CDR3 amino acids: CSASLDRGQPQHF. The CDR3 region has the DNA TGCAGTGCTAGTCTTGACAGGGGTCAGCCCCAGCATTTT.

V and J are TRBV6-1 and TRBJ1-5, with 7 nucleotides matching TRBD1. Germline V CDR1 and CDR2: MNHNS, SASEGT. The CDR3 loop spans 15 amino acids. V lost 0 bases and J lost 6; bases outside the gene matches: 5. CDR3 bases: TGTGCCAGCAGTGAAGCAGGGGGCCGGGCTCAGCCCCAGCATTTT. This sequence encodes CASSEAGGRAQPQHF.